This record covers a single TCR beta chain. The antigen is unknown. The record originates from a study of shared clonotypes between healthy human individuals. This CDR3 spans 15 amino acids. V was clipped by 3 bases and J by 7 bases; unmatched bases: 10. Germline loops: CDR1 GTSNPN, CDR2 SVGIG (reference sequence). Notes on the study in general: Though the depth was large, rarefaction showed that sorted-subset sequencing was incomplete.

Researchers divided each subset's genomic DNA evenly across several immunoSEQ plates. Produced via immunoSEQ multiplex PCR; TCRdb's table is partial and in-frame only. There are roughly 1.4 million clones in the sample; 98% occur only once, and over 0.3% lies in the top ten. The chain has TRBV30 and TRBJ2-2; 8 nucleotides align to TRBD1. The sample taken for sequencing was naive CD4+ T cells sorted from blood. Indicated subset: CD45RA+ positively selected. This TCR was recovered from a man aged 30-40 years in good health. The CDR3 sequence is CAWRVRDRSGGELFF. The CDR3 coding sequence is TGTGCCTGGAGAGTTCGGGACAGGTCCGGCGGGGAGCTGTTTTTT.